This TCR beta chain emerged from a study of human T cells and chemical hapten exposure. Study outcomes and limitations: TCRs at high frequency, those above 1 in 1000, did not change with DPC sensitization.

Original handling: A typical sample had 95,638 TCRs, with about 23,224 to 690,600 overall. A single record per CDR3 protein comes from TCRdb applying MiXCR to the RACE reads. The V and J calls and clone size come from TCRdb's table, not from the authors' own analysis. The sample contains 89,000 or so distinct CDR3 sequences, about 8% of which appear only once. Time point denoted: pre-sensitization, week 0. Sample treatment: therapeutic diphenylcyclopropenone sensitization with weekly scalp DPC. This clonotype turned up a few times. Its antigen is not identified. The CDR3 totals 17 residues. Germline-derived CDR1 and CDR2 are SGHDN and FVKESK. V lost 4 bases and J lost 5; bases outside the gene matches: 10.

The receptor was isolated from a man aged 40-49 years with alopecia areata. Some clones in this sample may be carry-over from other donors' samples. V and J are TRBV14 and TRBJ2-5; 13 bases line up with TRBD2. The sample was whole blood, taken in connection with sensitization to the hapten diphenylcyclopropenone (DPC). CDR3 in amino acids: CASSPYRTSGSSETQYF. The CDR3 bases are TGTGCCAGCAGCCCATACCGGACTAGCGGGAGTTCGGAGACCCAGTACTTC.